These T cell receptor beta chains were read from a single sample in a study of control samples from healthy donors and cancer patients. Sequencing used immunoSEQ multiplex PCR; TCRdb keeps in-frame clones, though not all of them. Of tens of thousands of clones listed, 75% to 90% were seen once; the top ten hold 2.5% to 3%. The specimen was PBMCs. All receptors come from a woman aged 45-60 years with lung cancer. Both conserved end residues are part of each CDR3. Each record gives: V gene, CDR3 length, D gene, J gene, clone size, CDR3 DNA, CDR3 protein. A D gene is named only where the DNA matches it firmly. Clone size appears in some rows only: once, few, many, or a class for an expanded clone.

>TRBV5-1|15|TRBD2|TRBJ2-1|.
TGCGCCAGCAGCTTGGAGGTAGCGGGGGGCGGGGAGCAGTTCTTC
CASSLEVAGGGEQFF
>TRBV12-3/TRBV12-4|13|TRBD1|TRBJ2-4|.
TGTGCCAGCACCGACAGGGGAATAAACATTCAGTACTTC
CASTDRGINIQYF
>TRBV7-2|14|.|TRBJ1-2|.
TGTGCCAGCAGCCACTCACAGGGATTGGGTGGCTACACCTTC
CASSHSQGLGGYTF
>TRBV5-5|12|.|TRBJ2-5|few
TGTGCCAGCAGCCCGAACCAAGAGACCCAGTACTTC
CASSPNQETQYF
>TRBV6-5|15|TRBD2|TRBJ2-5|.
TGTGCCAGCACCCGAGCGGGGGGCCCCCAAGAGACCCAGTACTTC
CASTRAGGPQETQYF
>TRBV10-3|14|.|TRBJ1-1|.
TGTGCCATCAGTGTTGGGCCCCAAGGTACTGAAGCTTTCTTT
CAISVGPQGTEAFF
>TRBV6-6|13|.|TRBJ2-5|.
TGTGCCAGCAGTTACGGGCGGCAAGAGACCCAGTACTTC
CASSYGRQETQYF
>TRBV11-2|15|.|TRBJ1-5|.
TGTGCCAGCAGCCTGATTTCGACAGGCAATCAGCCCCAGCATTTT
CASSLISTGNQPQHF
>TRBV20-1|11|.|TRBJ1-6|.
TGCAGTGCTAGACCGGAGTCACCCCTCCACTTT
CSARPESPLHF
>TRBV19|14|.|TRBJ1-1|.
TGTGCCAGCGATCAACAGGGTTTCGGCACTGAAGCTTTCTTT
CASDQQGFGTEAFF
>TRBV6-6|13|.|TRBJ1-2|.
TGTGCCAGCAGTTACTCGACAGACGGTGGCTACACCTTC
CASSYSTDGGYTF
>TRBV30|13|.|TRBJ2-1|.
TGTGCCTGGAGTGTACTGAGGGGTAATGAGCAGTTCTTC
CAWSVLRGNEQFF
>TRBV6-2/TRBV6-3|13|.|TRBJ1-6|few
TGTGCCAGCAGTATCGGGGAGAGTTCACCCCTCCACTTT
CASSIGESSPLHF
>TRBV27|14|.|TRBJ1-1|.
TGTGCCAGCAGTTCCCTCAGGGCGAACACTGAAGCTTTCTTT
CASSSLRANTEAFF
>TRBV15|17|.|TRBJ2-3|.
TGTGCCACCAGCAGAGCTACTACAGGGCGCAGCACAGATACGCAGTATTTT
CATSRATTGRSTDTQYF
>TRBV6-2/TRBV6-3|12|.|TRBJ1-2|.
TGTGCCAGCAGTCCACGGACCTTAGGCTACACCTTC
CASSPRTLGYTF
>TRBV9|13|.|TRBJ1-5|few
TGTGCCAGCAGCGTAGAGGCTAATCAGCCCCAGCATTTT
CASSVEANQPQHF
>TRBV12-3/TRBV12-4|13|TRBD1|TRBJ1-2|many
TGTGCCAGCAGTACCCAGGGGGCGTGGGGCTACACCTTC
CASSTQGAWGYTF
>TRBV7-2|11|.|TRBJ2-7|.
TGTGCCAGCAGCTTAGGGCTAGAGCAGTACTTC
CASSLGLEQYF
>TRBV9|14|TRBD1|TRBJ1-2|.
TGTGCCAGCAGCGTAGGGGGACAGTCCTATGGCTACACCTTC
CASSVGGQSYGYTF
>TRBV7-2|15|TRBD2|TRBJ2-3|few
TGTGCCAGCAGCTTAGAGCGGGGTCGCACAGATACGCAGTATTTT
CASSLERGRTDTQYF
>TRBV27|15|TRBD1|TRBJ2-2|once
TGTGCCAGCAGTTGGGGACAGGGGATGGCCGGGGAGCTGTTTTTT
CASSWGQGMAGELFF
>TRBV29-1|19|TRBD1|TRBJ2-7|.
TGCAGCGTTGAGATATCTGTCCCGGGACAGGGATCGGGATCCTACGAGCAGTACTTC
CSVEISVPGQGSGSYEQYF
>TRBV29-1|14|.|TRBJ1-3|.
TGCAGCGTTGCCGGGATCTACTCTGGAAACACCATATATTTT
CSVAGIYSGNTIYF
>TRBV3-1/TRBV3-2|14|.|TRBJ1-3|.
TGTGCCAGCAGCCAAACCTTCTCTGGAAACACCATATATTTT
CASSQTFSGNTIYF